This TCR beta chain was sequenced for a study of T cells after posttransplantation cyclophosphamide (dated by TCRdb to about 2016). For context, the study as a whole: Using TRB sequencing, the study followed how the T cell repertoire rebuilt after myeloablative bone marrow transplantation with posttransplantation cyclophosphamide given as GVHD prophylaxis. Because TRA and TRB clonality were tightly correlated in several samples, subsequent TCR analyses were focused on TRB only. TRB sequencing was performed on blood from all 35 or so PTCy patients with 1-year posttransplant specimens. Public TRB sequences were queried against a database of over 3,000 sequences associated with responses to pathogens, tumor antigens, self-antigens and alloantigens. Antigen receptor sequencing covered samples from approximately 38 PTCy-treated patients and 16 of their related bone marrow donors. TRB sequencing was also done on up to 3 additional blood samples from 2 to 5.2 years after transplant in 3 patients, and on pretransplant blood from 4 patients.

Per the germline V gene, MNHEY is the CDR1 and SVGAGI is the CDR2. V and J are trimmed by 6 bases and 0 bases, and the gene matches miss 7 bases of the junction. Inclusive of the bounding cysteine and phenylalanine, the CDR3 is 15 residues long. Left in the record is the CDR3 DNA by itself, 45 bases read in frame from the first base. Genomic DNA was used for TRB sequencing, which was performed with the immunoSEQ assay at survey resolution or with the hsTCRB kit. The authors' pipeline ran thus. The immunoSEQ software handled initial read processing, and the LymphoSeq R package was used for repertoire analyses. Clonality was calculated as 1 minus normalized Shannon entropy, and the Gini coefficient was also calculated for each TRB dataset. Phenotypes of unsorted samples were inferred by mapping TRB sequences from sorted subsets of the recipient or donor onto the same recipient's unsorted samples. In its TCRdb copy, this immuneACCESS table keeps in-frame sequences only and misses some clones. Where compared with another copy, unresolved V genes explain less than half of these, and the others have no known cause. V, J and clone size are those of that table, while D and trimming were read from the DNA. The sample has over 4,500 clones on record, around 80% of them singletons. The ten largest clones take up around 24% of the sample.

Results and caveats for the whole study, not just this receptor: The TRB repertoires of T cells infiltrating skin or GI tract showed only limited overlap with the TRB repertoires of T cells in blood. Across about 49 patients, TRB clonality was highly associated with recipient CMV seropositivity and CMV reactivation, and PTCy diversity was similar to diversity in CNI/methotrexate controls. Donor-recipient similarity was low at 1-2 months but increased during the first year, and donor CD8+ memory clones often dominated later blood repertoires.

The control cohort consisted of 11 patients who had myeloablative marrow transplants with methotrexate plus a calcineurin inhibitor and who were sampled 1 year after transplant. Mononuclear cells from peripheral blood and bone marrow were separated by Ficoll-Hypaque density centrifugation and then cryopreserved. As to this clone: No antigen is known for it. Base qualities are not recorded, but no much larger clone differs from it by a single base.

The receptor was isolated from a male patient aged 35-50 years who received an allogeneic stem cell transplant from an unrelated donor, was CMV-positive, and had chronic GVHD only. Some T cells present after a transplant may be cells of the graft donor. The material was PBMCs, obtained after an allogeneic stem cell transplant with a calcineurin inhibitor and methotrexate. The chain is encoded by TRBV6-5 joined to TRBJ1-1; 7 bases in the middle match TRBD1. The nucleotide sequence reads as follows: TGTGCCAGCAGCCCAACCAGGGGGATGAACACTGAAGCTTTCTTT. Its translation is CASSPTRGMNTEAFF.